This TCR beta chain was identified in a study of blood T cell repertoires in COVID-19. The overall study: Samples taken during acute and convalescent COVID-19 were collected in the United States, Italy and Spain.

Per the study methods: Estimates of nucleated cell counts were drawn from the amplification of reference gene primers. TCRdb's copy holds only in-frame clones and misses some; the assay was immunoSEQ multiplex PCR. D and trimming were read from the DNA, whereas the V and J calls and clone size are those reported in that table. The sample carries under 200,000 clones, 85% to 95% recorded once. The length of the CDR3 is 13 residues. Trimming took 6 bases from V and 14 from J, leaving 20 bases between them. Germline lookup yields CDR1 MDHEN and CDR2 SYDVKM. This TCR came from a man in his forties or fifties with acute or convalescent COVID-19. What was sequenced was peripheral blood. The chain employs TRBV28 and TRBJ2-4; D possibly corresponds to TRBD1 (6 bases). The CDR3 coding sequence is TGTGCCAGCAGCCAGTTATCTAGGGGGTGGAAGTACTTC. Translated, it gives CASSQLSRGWKYF.